The following is a T cell receptor beta chain sequence with its context. The CDR3 runs to 14 residues. In germline, CDR1 is SGHAT, CDR2 FQNNGV. Trimming removed 5 bases from V and 5 bases from J, with 12 bases in between. Measured with immunoSEQ multiplex PCR; TCRdb has only the in-frame clones, and not every one. This table holds roughly 230,000 clones, approximately 88% found once. This record comes from a study of blood T cell repertoires in COVID-19. Across the whole study: COVID-19 samples from acute and convalescent phases originated in the United States, Italy and Spain. PBMCs, B-cell-depleted T cells, or T cells provided the cDNA or gDNA that made up the material.

The clonotype comes from a human donor in a cohort sampled during active COVID-19. The V call is TRBV11-2, the J call TRBJ2-2, with D maybe TRBD2 (6 bases). Sample: peripheral blood. The CDR3 sequence is CASSLRRETGELFF. For the CDR3, the DNA is TGTGCCAGCAGCCTCCGGAGGGAAACCGGGGAGCTGTTTTTT. The entire variable domain, with the rest obtained from reference TRBV11-2 and TRBJ2-2, is as follows: EAGVAQSPRYKIIEKRQSVAFWCNPISGHATLYWYQQILGQGPKLLIQFQNNGVVDDSQLPKDRFSAERLKGVDSTLKIQPAKLEDSAVYLCASSLRRETGELFFGEGSRLTVL.